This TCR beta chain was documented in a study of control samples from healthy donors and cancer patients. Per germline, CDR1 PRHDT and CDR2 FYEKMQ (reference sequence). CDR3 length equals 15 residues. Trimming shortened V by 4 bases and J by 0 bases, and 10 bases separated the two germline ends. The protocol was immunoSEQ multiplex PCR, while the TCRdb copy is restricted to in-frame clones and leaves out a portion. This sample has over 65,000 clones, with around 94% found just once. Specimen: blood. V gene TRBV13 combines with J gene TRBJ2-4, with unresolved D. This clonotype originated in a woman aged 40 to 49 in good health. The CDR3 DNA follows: TGTGCCAGCAGCTCGTACTTTCTAGCCAAAAACATTCAGTACTTC. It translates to CASSSYFLAKNIQYF.